Below, 22 T cell receptor beta chains from the same sample are listed, as sequenced in a study of blood T cell repertoires in COVID-19. Generated by immunoSEQ multiplex PCR, the TCRdb table keeps only in-frame clones and is missing some. Counted here are about 170,000 clones, about 85% occurring once; the ten biggest clones make up about 6.9%. The sequenced sample consisted of peripheral blood. These TCRs come from an elderly man with COVID-19, enrolled during active disease.

The sample holds one count of this clone. The chain links TRBV2 to TRBJ1-5; D gene uncertain. V lost 7 bases, J lost 6 bases, and 13 bases lay in between. Looked up from germline, CDR1 is SNHLY and CDR2 is FYNNEI. The CDR3 sequence is 13 residues long. CDR3 sequence (DNA): TGTGCCAGCACAGAGGGCGGATTTCAGCCCCAGCATTTT. It codes for CASTEGGFQPQHF.

The chain is built from TRBV5-6 and TRBJ2-7; D perhaps matches TRBD2 (5 bases). The germline V gene has CDR1 SGHDT and CDR2 YYEEEE. CDR3 length: 14 residues. The V end lost 0 bases, the J end lost 1 base, and 8 bases lay between the germline ends. CDR3 bases: TGTGCCAGCAGCTTGGGGCGAGGGTCCTACGAGCAGTACTTC. It translates to CASSLGRGSYEQYF.

The chain links TRBV4-2 to TRBJ1-1; weak D call: TRBD1 (6 bases). CDR1 is LGHNA and CDR2 is YNFKEQ in the germline V gene. This CDR3 has 14 amino acids. Trimming removed 3 bases at V and 1 base at J, with 9 bases between. The CDR3 spells CASSHPGANTEAFF. CDR3 DNA sequence: TGTGCCAGCAGCCACCCAGGGGCGAACACTGAAGCTTTCTTT.

J is TRBJ2-1 and V is TRBV7-8; the match to TRBD1 covers 10 bases. Germline V lookup: CDR1 SGHVS, CDR2 FQNEAQ. Germline trimming cut 5 bases from V and 2 bases from J; bases unmatched to any gene: 9. The CDR3 loop spans 17 amino acids. CDR3 in DNA: TGTGCCAGCAGCCTCCAAGACAGGGGGCGCCCCTACAATGAGCAGTTCTTC. It is translated as CASSLQDRGRPYNEQFF.

V is TRBV6-5 and J is TRBJ2-7; 8 nucleotides match TRBD1. Germline V CDR1 and CDR2: MNHEY, SVGAGI. The CDR3 contains 14 residues. Losses at the gene ends were 5 bases for V and 5 bases for J; bases not matched to a gene: 8. The CDR3 protein is CASSTAGGDHEQYF. In DNA, the CDR3 is TGTGCCAGCAGTACCGCAGGGGGCGATCACGAGCAGTACTTC.

The V gene is TRBV29-1, the J gene TRBJ2-2, with 9 positions matching TRBD1. Germline values: CDR1 SQVTM, CDR2 ANQGSEA. This CDR3 comprises 15 residues. J lost 2 bases, V lost 4 bases, and 5 bases had no gene match. The CDR3 here is CSVARDRVNTGELFF. CDR3 sequence (DNA): TGCAGCGTTGCCCGGGACAGGGTCAACACCGGGGAGCTGTTTTTT.

V and J are TRBV2 and TRBJ2-5, with D maybe TRBD2 (6 bases). CDR1 SNHLY and CDR2 FYNNEI come from the germline V gene. Trimming took off 4 bases at V and 1 base at J, with 13 bases between the two ends. This CDR3 comprises 15 residues. DNA for the CDR3: TGTGCCAGCAGTGCGACCGGGACTTTCCAAGAGACCCAGTACTTC. This gives the protein CASSATGTFQETQYF.

Points on this clone: The sample has other DNA sequences that encode this CDR3 too. The rearrangement uses TRBV18 and TRBJ2-7; TRBD1 matches at 7 bases. The CDR3 length is 13 residues. J was trimmed by 2 bases and V by 3 bases; bases with no gene match: 1. Germline values: CDR1 KGHSH, CDR2 LQKENI. CDR3 DNA sequence: TGTGCCAGCTCACCGGGGACAGCCTACGAGCAGTACTTC. Its protein product is CASSPGTAYEQYF.

The V gene is TRBV19, the J gene TRBJ1-6; D might be TRBD1 (6 bases). V lost 3 bases and J lost 3, with 6 bases in between. This CDR3 spans 14 amino acids. Germline V gene data show CDR1 as LNHDA and CDR2 as SQIVND (reference sequence). The CDR3 loop is CASSMGHYNSPLHF. In DNA form, the CDR3 reads TGTGCCAGTAGTATGGGACACTATAATTCACCCCTCCACTTT.

This chain uses TRBV19 with TRBJ1-2, with TRBD1 matching over 9 bases. The junction had 6 bases not matched to a gene; V was cut back by 5 bases and J by 2 bases. The CDR3 is 15 residues long. CDR1 is LNHDA and CDR2 is SQIVND in the germline V gene (reference sequence). DNA for the CDR3: TGTGCCAGTAGTGACAACAGGGGGCAGAACTATGGCTACACCTTC. It translates to CASSDNRGQNYGYTF.

The J gene is TRBJ1-5, the V gene TRBV29-1; D gene uncertain. Germline V CDR1 and CDR2: SQVTM, ANQGSEA. CDR3 length: 13 residues. With 4 bases removed from V and 0 bases from J, the gap between germline ends came to 7 bases. The CDR3 reads CSVGRDSNQPQHF. CDR3 coding DNA: TGCAGCGTTGGGAGGGATAGCAATCAGCCCCAGCATTTT.

The chain uses TRBV15 and TRBJ1-1, with D perhaps TRBD1 (6 bases). Germline-derived CDR1 and CDR2 are LNHNV and YYDKDF (reference sequence). The CDR3 is 17 residues long. V was pared by 0 bases and J by 4 bases, with 18 bases between. The CDR3: CATSRDMRGGRSTEAFF. Written as DNA, the CDR3 is TGTGCCACCAGCAGAGATATGAGGGGGGGCCGGAGCACTGAAGCTTTCTTT.

The chain employs TRBV11-2 and TRBJ1-3; 10 positions agree with TRBD1. V was pared by 5 bases and J by 4 bases, with 8 bases of the junction left unmatched. This CDR3 spans 16 amino acids. The germline V gene has CDR1 SGHAT and CDR2 FQNNGV. The CDR3 is CASSPWDRGAGNTIYF. The CDR3 DNA sequence: TGTGCCAGCAGCCCCTGGGACAGGGGAGCGGGAAACACCATATATTTT.

The V gene is TRBV27, the J gene TRBJ1-5; D is perhaps TRBD1 (6 bases). V was pared by 5 bases and J by 2 bases, with 13 bases between. Germline V gives CDR1 MNHEY, CDR2 SMNVEV (reference sequence). The CDR3 length is 15 residues. CDR3 amino acids: CASSPVGQRNQPQHF. Written as DNA, the CDR3 is TGTGCCAGCAGTCCAGTTGGACAGCGCAATCAGCCCCAGCATTTT.

The chain has TRBV5-4 and TRBJ2-7; 15 positions match TRBD2. The length of the CDR3 is 14 residues. V was pared by 3 bases and J by 6 bases, with 1 base of the junction left unmatched. Germline CDR1 and CDR2: SGHNT and YYREEE (reference sequence). The chain's CDR3 is CASSWGLAGGEQYF. DNA of the CDR3: TGTGCCAGCAGCTGGGGACTAGCGGGAGGCGAGCAGTACTTC. Complete variable domain (other parts from reference TRBV5-4 and TRBJ2-7): ETGVTQSPTHLIKTRGQQVTLRCSSQSGHNTVSWYQQALGQGPQFIFQYYREEENGRGNFPPRFSGLQFPNYSSELNVNALELDDSALYLCASSWGLAGGEQYFGPGTRLTVT.

The rearrangement joins TRBV6-5 to TRBJ1-2; 7 positions match TRBD1. Trimming cost V 2 bases and J 4 bases; bases outside gene matches: 4. This CDR3 is 14 amino acids long. The germline CDR1 and CDR2 sequences are MNHEY and SVGAGI. This chain's CDR3 is CASSYRTGGYGYTF. In nucleotides, the CDR3 is TGTGCCAGCAGTTACCGGACAGGAGGCTATGGCTACACCTTC.

The J gene is TRBJ2-1, the V gene TRBV7-2; D is possibly TRBD2 (5 bases). V was shortened by 3 bases and J by 1 base, with 16 bases between the two germline ends. The CDR3 spans 17 residues. Germline-derived CDR1 and CDR2 are SGHTA and FQGNSA. Here the CDR3 DNA reads TGTGCCAGCAGCTTCTCGGTTCTAGCTCTTTCCTACAATGAGCAGTTCTTC. This translates into CASSFSVLALSYNEQFF.

The rearrangement uses TRBV11-2 and TRBJ2-7; tentative D call: TRBD1 (6 bases). Germline V gene lookup returns CDR1 SGHAT and CDR2 FQNNGV. CDR3 length: 14 residues. Trimming left V 6 bases short and J 5 bases short, with 17 bases between. CDR3 in amino acids: CASRMAQGFHEQYF. CDR3 coding DNA: TGTGCCAGCAGGATGGCTCAGGGGTTCCACGAGCAGTACTTC.

V and J are TRBV5-1 and TRBJ1-1, with no clear D. The V gene's germline CDR1 is SGHRS and CDR2 YFSETQ. There are 13 residues in the CDR3. V shed 5 bases and J shed 5 bases, with 13 bases lying between them. CDR3: CASSSVGGTEAFF. In nucleotides, the CDR3 is TGCGCCAGCAGTAGTGTAGGCGGGACTGAAGCTTTCTTT.

This rearrangement joins TRBV5-1 to TRBJ1-2; the match to TRBD1 covers 9 bases. The CDR3 has 14 residues. J gave up 6 bases and V 4 bases, and 7 bases lay outside the gene matches. Germline CDR1 reads SGHRS; CDR2 reads YFSETQ. The CDR3 nucleotides read TGCGCCAGCAGCCCTGGACAGGGGAGCAATGGCTACACCTTC. Translated, it gives CASSPGQGSNGYTF.

This chain uses TRBV19 with TRBJ1-5; 7 bases align to TRBD1. The CDR3 extends over 15 amino acids. Germline V gene data show CDR1 as LNHDA and CDR2 as SQIVND (reference sequence). The ends lost 6 bases at V and 5 bases at J; junction bases unmatched: 10. As DNA, the CDR3 is TGTGCCAGTAGCCGAAGGGGACAGTCGCATCAGCCCCAGCATTTT. Amino acids: CASSRRGQSHQPQHF. The complete variable domain, with remaining parts taken from reference TRBV19 and TRBJ1-5, reads DGGITQSPKYLFRKEGQNVTLSCEQNLNHDAMYWYRQDPGQGLRLIYYSQIVNDFQKGDIAEGYSVSREKKESFPLTVTSAQKNPTAFYLCASSRRGQSHQPQHFGDGTRLSIL.

V is TRBV5-1 and J is TRBJ2-3; TRBD2 agrees at 7 bases. The V segment lost 9 bases and the J segment 0 bases; nucleotides outside the gene matches: 7. Germline V gene lookup returns CDR1 SGHRS and CDR2 YFSETQ. CDR3 length: 14 residues. The CDR3 is CATSGDYSTDTQYF. CDR3 coding DNA: TGCGCCACCTCCGGGGACTACAGCACAGATACGCAGTATTTT.